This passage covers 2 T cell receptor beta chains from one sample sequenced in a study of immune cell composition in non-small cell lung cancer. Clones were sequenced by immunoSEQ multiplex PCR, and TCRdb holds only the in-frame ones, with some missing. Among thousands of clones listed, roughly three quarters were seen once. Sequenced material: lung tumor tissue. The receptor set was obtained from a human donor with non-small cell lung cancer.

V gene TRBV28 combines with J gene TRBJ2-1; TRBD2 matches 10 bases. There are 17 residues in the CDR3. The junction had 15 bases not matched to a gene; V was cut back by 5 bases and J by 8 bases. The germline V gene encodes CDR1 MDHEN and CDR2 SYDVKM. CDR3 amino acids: CASSPDNLAGVRHEQFF. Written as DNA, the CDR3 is TGTGCCAGCAGTCCGGATAATCTAGCGGGAGTGAGGCATGAGCAGTTCTTC.

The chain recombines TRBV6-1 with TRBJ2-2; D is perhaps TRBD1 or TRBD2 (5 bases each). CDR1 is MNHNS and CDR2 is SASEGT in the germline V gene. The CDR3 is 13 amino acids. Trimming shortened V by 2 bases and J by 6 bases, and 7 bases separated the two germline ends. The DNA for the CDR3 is TGTGCCAGCAGTGAAAGGGACCCCGGGGAGCTGTTTTTT. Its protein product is CASSERDPGELFF.